A single sample is the source of the 19 T cell receptor beta chains below, sequenced in a study of blood T cells in healthy people across ages (dated by TCRdb to 2014 to 2015). The library was made by 5' RACE. The instrument was an Illumina HiSeq 2500. The second PCR ran for about 7 to 11 cycles and used a J-beta primer mix along with a sample-barcoded 5' primer. TCRdb cleaned the public reads at Q25 with fastp, built clones with MiXCR and kept in-frame beta chains. Each CDR3 protein gets just one entry, which takes the most common genes and DNA from the rows behind it. Recorded for this sample are about 760,000 distinct CDR3 sequences; roughly 25% of them occurred a single time. 9.4% of the sample is held by the ten biggest clonotypes. These same data were also listed under a study on T cells of mothers and their children.

The sample taken for sequencing was blood. The source is a boy under 18 in good health.

This clonotype was seen a handful of times. The rearrangement uses TRBV4-2 and TRBJ2-1, with 10 bases lining up with TRBD2. V dropped 5 bases and J dropped 7; count of bases not matched to a gene: 11. This CDR3 is built from 16 residues. CDR1 is LGHNA, CDR2 YNFKEQ, per germline. The CDR3 coding sequence is TGTGCCAGCAGCTCGGCTAGCGGGAGTCTGGGGAATGAGCAGTTCTTC. This gives the protein CASSSASGSLGNEQFF.

This clonotype has only a few counts. This chain uses TRBV3-1 with TRBJ2-1; D is unresolved. CDR3 length: 15 amino acids. V shed 3 bases and J shed 4 bases, with 13 bases lying between them. Germline CDR1 LGHDT, CDR2 YNNKEL (reference sequence). CDR3 nucleotides: TGTGCCAGCAGCCAGGGGTTTTGGGGATACAATGAGCAGTTCTTC. This translates into CASSQGFWGYNEQFF.

The chain uses TRBV4-3 and TRBJ2-2; D call uncertain. Germline V gene data show CDR1 as LGHNA and CDR2 as YSLEER. CDR3 size: 15 residues. Trimming removed 2 bases at V and 1 base at J, with 8 bases between. This CDR3 is CASSQSPENTGELFF. The DNA for the CDR3 is TGCGCCAGCAGCCAATCTCCGGAGAACACCGGGGAGCTGTTTTTT.

V gene TRBV5-1 combines with J gene TRBJ2-5; 7 nucleotides align to TRBD2. The CDR3 is made up of 13 amino acids. V shed 3 bases, J shed 13 bases, and the junction held 12 bases outside the gene matches. CDR1 SGHRS and CDR2 YFSETQ come from the germline V gene. CDR3 protein: CASSWEGSYERYF. The CDR3 nucleotides read TGCGCCAGCAGCTGGGAGGGAAGCTACGAGCGGTACTTC.

The J gene is TRBJ1-1, the V gene TRBV29-1; D unclear. V lost 5 bases and J lost 3, with 19 bases in between. This CDR3 comprises 15 residues. Germline assignment: CDR1 SQVTM and CDR2 ANQGSEA. CDR3 in DNA: TGCAGCGTTCAACGGGGAGGAGGAAAGTACACTGAAGCTTTCTTT. Its protein is CSVQRGGGKYTEAFF.

The rearrangement joins TRBV14 to TRBJ1-2; D remains ambiguous. The CDR3 has 13 amino acids. V dropped 0 bases and J dropped 10 bases, with 12 bases sitting between them. Germline V lookup: CDR1 SGHDN, CDR2 FVKESK. The CDR3 spells CASSQDIRPDYTF. The CDR3 region has the DNA TGTGCCAGCAGCCAAGATATTAGGCCGGACTACACCTTC.

This clonotype has more than one count but fewer than ten. This CDR3 reads CASSYQPGLSNQPQHF. The CDR3 DNA reads TGTGCCAGCAGTTACCAGCCGGGACTCAGCAATCAGCCCCAGCATTTT. This chain uses TRBV6-6 with TRBJ1-5, with D possibly being TRBD1 (5 bases). Trimming stripped 2 bases from V and 1 base from J, with 12 bases between. Germline assignment: CDR1 MNHNY and CDR2 SVGAGI (reference sequence). The CDR3 totals 16 residues.

A word on this clonotype: No conserved phenylalanine or tryptophan is present at the end of the CDR3, so a read error is the likely explanation. The chain has TRBV7-3 and TRBJ1-2; 7 bases fit TRBD1. Germline-derived CDR1 and CDR2 are SGHTA and FQGTGA. This CDR3 spans 17 amino acids. Trimming took 4 bases from V and 4 from J; bases not matched to a gene: 15. The CDR3 sequence: CASSSRQGIVLGYGYTL. Written as DNA, the CDR3 is TGTGCCAGCAGCTCCCGACAGGGCATAGTGCTGGGCTATGGCTACACCCTC.

J is TRBJ2-1 and V is TRBV15, with a possible D match to TRBD2 (5 bases). This CDR3 is built from 16 residues. Germline assignment: CDR1 LNHNV and CDR2 YYDKDF (reference sequence). Trimming stripped 4 bases from V and 0 bases from J, with 13 bases between. The CDR3 DNA sequence: TGTGCCACCAGCACCGATAGCGCGAGCTCCTACAATGAGCAGTTCTTC. Translation: CATSTDSASSYNEQFF.

The V gene is TRBV5-6, the J gene TRBJ2-1; possibly TRBD2 for D (6 bases). The CDR3 has 15 residues. V lost 3 bases to trimming and J lost 4 bases, with 14 bases between them. Germline values: CDR1 SGHDT, CDR2 YYEEEE. CDR3 DNA sequence: TGTGCCAGCAGCTCGCCGGGACTGGATTACAATGAGCAGTTCTTC. It translates to CASSSPGLDYNEQFF.

The V call is TRBV6-2 or TRBV6-3, the J call TRBJ1-1; 7 bases are a match to TRBD1. Germline CDR1 is MNHEY and CDR2 is SVGEGT. The V segment lost 8 bases and the J segment 6 bases; nucleotides outside the gene matches: 18. The CDR3 spans 16 residues. CDR3 amino acids: CASGLGDRETPAEAFF. CDR3 DNA: TGTGCCAGCGGCCTGGGAGACAGGGAGACCCCCGCTGAAGCTTTCTTT.

The rearrangement uses TRBV7-2 and TRBJ1-2; a weak D match, TRBD1 (5 bases). This CDR3 contains 14 residues. The V gene lost 5 bases and the J gene lost 8 bases, with 18 bases spanning the gap. Germline CDR1 and CDR2: SGHTA and FQGNSA. CDR3 nucleotide sequence: TGTGCCAGCAGCCGGGGGAGGGAAAGGGAGGGCTACACCTTC. Its translation: CASSRGREREGYTF.

This rearrangement joins TRBV20-1 to TRBJ2-3; 12 bases align to TRBD2. The CDR3 sequence is 15 residues long. Germline-derived CDR1 and CDR2 are DFQATT and SNEGSKA (reference sequence). V lost 6 bases to trimming and J lost 1 base; unmatched junction nucleotides: 5. CDR3 region: CSARGLAGRTDTQYF. The CDR3 nucleotides read TGCAGTGCAAGGGGACTAGCGGGCCGCACAGATACGCAGTATTTT.

This clonotype was seen more than once but under ten times. This chain's CDR3 is CATSEGRTYEQYF. CDR3 DNA sequence: TGTGCCACCAGTGAGGGGAGAACGTACGAGCAGTACTTC. The rearrangement uses TRBV24-1 and TRBJ2-7; D might be TRBD2 (5 bases). The V and J ends lost 4 bases and 4 bases respectively, with 10 bases between them. CDR1 is KGHDR and CDR2 is SFDVKD in the germline V gene. The CDR3 extends over 13 amino acids.

This chain uses TRBV15 with TRBJ2-3; either TRBD1 or TRBD2 may fit D (5 bases each). Germline V gives CDR1 LNHNV, CDR2 YYDKDF (reference sequence). There are 14 residues in the CDR3. Trimming took 1 base from V and 1 from J, leaving 6 bases between them. The CDR3 region has the DNA TGTGCCACCAGCAGAGTGGGGGGCACAGATACGCAGTATTTT. It specifies CATSRVGGTDTQYF.

This clonotype was seen a handful of times. The chain has TRBV11-2 and TRBJ2-1; 13 positions agree with TRBD2. V trimming: 4 bases; J trimming: 7 bases; junction bases outside the gene matches: 28. The V gene's germline CDR1 is SGHAT and CDR2 FQNNGV. CDR3 size: 23 residues. The CDR3 DNA sequence: TGTGCCAGCAGCTCGGGACCGGGGAGCTGGGGACTAGCGGGAAGATGGACGGTAAATGAGCAGTTCTTC. Protein sequence: CASSSGPGSWGLAGRWTVNEQFF.

This clonotype was counted a few times. The chain employs TRBV4-1 and TRBJ2-3; TRBD2 aligns across 11 bases. The CDR3 consists of 18 residues. Germline CDR1 MGHRA, CDR2 YSYEKL. The J segment lost 3 bases and the V segment lost 2 bases, leaving 10 bases of the junction unmatched. CDR3 nucleotides: TGCGCCAGCAGCCAATTTAGCGGGAGGGTAGAGGAGACAGATACGCAGTATTTT. This translates into CASSQFSGRVEETDTQYF.

This clonotype was seen a few times. The chain uses TRBV25-1 and TRBJ1-5, with a weak D call TRBD1 (6 bases). Trimming removed 2 bases from V and 3 bases from J, with 8 bases in between. Germline loops: CDR1 MGHDK, CDR2 SYGVNS. The CDR3 consists of 14 residues. CDR3 region: CASSEAGDNQPQHF. Here the CDR3 DNA reads TGTGCCAGCAGTGAAGCAGGGGACAATCAGCCCCAGCATTTT.

The rearrangement links TRBV7-3 to TRBJ2-1, with 7 nucleotides matching TRBD1. V shed 1 base, J shed 0 bases, and the junction held 3 bases outside the gene matches. The germline CDR1 and CDR2 sequences are SGHTA and FQGTGA. The CDR3 length is 16 residues. The CDR3 DNA sequence: TGTGCCAGCAGCTTAAGGGACAGCCTCTCCTACAATGAGCAGTTCTTC. This encodes CASSLRDSLSYNEQFF.